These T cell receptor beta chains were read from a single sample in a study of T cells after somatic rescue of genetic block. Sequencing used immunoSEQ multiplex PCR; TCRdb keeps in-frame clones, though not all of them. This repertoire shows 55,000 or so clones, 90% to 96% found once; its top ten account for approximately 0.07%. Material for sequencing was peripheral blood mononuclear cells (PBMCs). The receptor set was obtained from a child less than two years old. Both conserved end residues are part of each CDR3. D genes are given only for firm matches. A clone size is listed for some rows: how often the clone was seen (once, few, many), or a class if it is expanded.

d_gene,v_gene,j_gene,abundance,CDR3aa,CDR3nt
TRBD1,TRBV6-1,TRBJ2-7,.,CASRPGQGAAYEQYF,TGTGCCAGCAGGCCCGGACAGGGGGCGGCCTACGAGCAGTACTTC
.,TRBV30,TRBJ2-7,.,CAWSVHGRGEQYF,TGTGCCTGGAGTGTACACGGTAGGGGCGAGCAGTACTTC
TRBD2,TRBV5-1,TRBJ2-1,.,CASSLELAGSYNEQFF,TGCGCCAGCAGCTTGGAGCTAGCGGGCTCCTACAATGAGCAGTTCTTC
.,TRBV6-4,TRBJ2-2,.,CASSDRVLPANTGELFF,TGTGCCAGCAGTGATCGGGTACTACCAGCGAACACCGGGGAGCTGTTTTTT
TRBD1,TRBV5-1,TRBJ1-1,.,CASSLGLTGGRTEAFF,TGCGCCAGCAGCTTAGGGCTGACAGGGGGCAGGACTGAAGCTTTCTTT
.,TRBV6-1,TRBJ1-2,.,CASRDSIYGYTF,TGTGCCAGCAGGGACAGCATTTATGGCTACACCTTC
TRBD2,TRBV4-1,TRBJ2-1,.,CASSPSGSSYNEQFF,TGCGCCAGCAGCCCTAGCGGGAGCTCCTACAATGAGCAGTTCTTC
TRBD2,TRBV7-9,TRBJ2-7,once,CASSGLAAYEQYF,TGTGCCAGCAGCGGACTAGCGGCCTACGAGCAGTACTTC
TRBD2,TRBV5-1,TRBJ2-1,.,CASSWGLGPYNEQFF,TGCGCCAGCAGCTGGGGACTAGGTCCGTACAATGAGCAGTTCTTC
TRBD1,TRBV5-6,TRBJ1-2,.,CASSFPDRVGYGYTF,TGTGCCAGCAGCTTCCCGGACAGGGTGGGCTATGGCTACACCTTC
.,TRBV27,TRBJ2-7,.,CASRGGGINEQYF,TGTGCCAGCAGGGGAGGGGGCATAAACGAGCAGTACTTC
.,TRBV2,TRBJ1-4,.,CASSEEEDRATNEKLFF,TGTGCCAGCAGTGAAGAGGAAGATAGAGCAACTAATGAAAAACTGTTTTTT
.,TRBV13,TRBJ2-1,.,CASSGRIYGGPSYNEQFF,TGTGCCAGCAGCGGAAGGATTTACGGGGGCCCCTCTTACAATGAGCAGTTCTTC
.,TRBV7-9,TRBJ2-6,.,CASSFWGSGGANVLTF,TGTGCCAGCAGCTTTTGGGGGTCCGGAGGGGCCAACGTCCTGACTTTC
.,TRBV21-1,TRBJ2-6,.,CASSPQVTGAAGANVLTF,TGTGCCAGCAGCCCCCAGGTCACAGGAGCGGCTGGGGCCAACGTCCTGACTTTC
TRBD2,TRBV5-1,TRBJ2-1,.,CASSFGLADYNEQFF,TGCGCCAGCAGCTTTGGACTAGCTGACTACAATGAGCAGTTCTTC